Listed below are T cell receptor beta chains from one sample, sequenced in a study of blood T cells in healthy people across ages. TCRdb re-derived calls from the 5' RACE reads in MiXCR, one entry per CDR3 protein. Among 710,000 or so distinct CDR3 sequences, about 20% were seen once, and the ten largest hold 22%. The material sequenced was blood. Receptors originate from an older man in good health. Both conserved end residues are part of each CDR3. A clone size is listed for some rows: how often the clone was seen (once, few, many), or a class if it is expanded.

CDR3aa: CASSTDRVSSTDTQYF
j_gene: TRBJ2-3
abundance: .
v_gene: TRBV5-5

CDR3aa: CASSQLVWETQYF
j_gene: TRBJ2-5
abundance: few
v_gene: TRBV12-3/TRBV12-4

CDR3aa: CAISESSGIWDEQFF
j_gene: TRBJ2-1
abundance: few
v_gene: TRBV10-3

CDR3aa: CASSQGGDSGANVLTF
j_gene: TRBJ2-6
abundance: few
v_gene: TRBV4-1

CDR3aa: CASSPEEGTNYGYTF
j_gene: TRBJ1-2
abundance: .
v_gene: TRBV7-2

CDR3aa: CASSLIGGASRNEQFF
j_gene: .
abundance: .
v_gene: TRBV5-1

CDR3aa: CASSQRLAGGQEFF
j_gene: TRBJ2-5
abundance: few
v_gene: TRBV14

CDR3aa: CASSNNRDRPYYNEQFF
j_gene: .
abundance: .
v_gene: TRBV6-2/TRBV6-3

CDR3aa: CASSTPGLTGGYTF
j_gene: TRBJ1-2
abundance: few
v_gene: TRBV7-2

CDR3aa: CASSLDQVSPEQFF
j_gene: TRBJ2-1
abundance: .
v_gene: TRBV27

CDR3aa: CASSLDRAGETQYF
j_gene: TRBJ2-5
abundance: many
v_gene: TRBV7-8

CDR3aa: CASSNGLAGLYNEQFF
j_gene: TRBJ2-1
abundance: few
v_gene: TRBV11-2

CDR3aa: CASSDPDNYGYTF
j_gene: TRBJ1-2
abundance: few
v_gene: TRBV6-1

CDR3aa: CASSVATGYTDTQYF
j_gene: TRBJ2-3
abundance: .
v_gene: TRBV9

CDR3aa: CASSLGANAGELFF
j_gene: TRBJ2-2
abundance: .
v_gene: TRBV7-8

CDR3aa: CATAGVPSNEQFF
j_gene: TRBJ2-1
abundance: .
v_gene: TRBV5-1

CDR3aa: CASSQGPFQETQYF
j_gene: TRBJ2-5
abundance: few
v_gene: TRBV3-1

CDR3aa: CASSIGWRQGLNSNNEQFF
j_gene: TRBJ2-1
abundance: few
v_gene: TRBV19

CDR3aa: CASSLVSATGELFF
j_gene: TRBJ2-2
abundance: .
v_gene: TRBV7-9

CDR3aa: CASSVGRTSAGYTF
j_gene: TRBJ1-2
abundance: few
v_gene: TRBV9

CDR3aa: CASSLTVTGELFF
j_gene: TRBJ2-2
abundance: .
v_gene: TRBV5-1

CDR3aa: CATLRASSHNEQFF
j_gene: TRBJ2-1
abundance: .
v_gene: TRBV27

CDR3aa: CVSSQMTDSFSEQYF
j_gene: TRBJ2-7
abundance: few
v_gene: TRBV3-1

CDR3aa: CASSEGQGARARGYTF
j_gene: TRBJ1-2
abundance: .
v_gene: TRBV2

CDR3aa: CASSRWVAQSYNEQFF
j_gene: TRBJ2-1
abundance: .
v_gene: TRBV7-2

CDR3aa: CSATRVEDTRSTDTQYF
j_gene: TRBJ2-3
abundance: .
v_gene: TRBV20-1

CDR3aa: CASSQDIAGFNEQFF
j_gene: .
abundance: few
v_gene: TRBV4-3

CDR3aa: CASSHDRASETQYF
j_gene: TRBJ2-5
abundance: .
v_gene: TRBV7-2

CDR3aa: CSATPVGGSNEQFF
j_gene: TRBJ2-1
abundance: few
v_gene: TRBV20-1

CDR3aa: CASGILRAGNEQFF
j_gene: TRBJ2-1
abundance: .
v_gene: TRBV2

CDR3aa: CASTGTGGSGELFF
j_gene: TRBJ2-2
abundance: .
v_gene: TRBV7-9

CDR3aa: CASRDYSGNTIYF
j_gene: TRBJ1-3
abundance: .
v_gene: TRBV6-1

CDR3aa: CSARSPVPYTEAFF
j_gene: TRBJ1-1
abundance: .
v_gene: TRBV20-1

CDR3aa: CASSPSGAHTGELFF
j_gene: TRBJ2-2
abundance: few
v_gene: TRBV7-8

CDR3aa: CSARQGLGYGYTF
j_gene: TRBJ1-2
abundance: few
v_gene: TRBV20-1

CDR3aa: CASTNGGTSGRGGEFF
j_gene: TRBJ2-1
abundance: few
v_gene: TRBV27

CDR3aa: CSVEGTSGGPTGELFF
j_gene: TRBJ2-2
abundance: .
v_gene: TRBV29-1

CDR3aa: CASSSMGTVNYGYTF
j_gene: TRBJ1-2
abundance: .
v_gene: TRBV12-3/TRBV12-4

CDR3aa: CASSRLEGGRNTQYF
j_gene: TRBJ2-3
abundance: few
v_gene: TRBV4-2

CDR3aa: CASSLRAGEKETQYF
j_gene: TRBJ2-5
abundance: few
v_gene: TRBV12-3/TRBV12-4

CDR3aa: CSASETVGIQYF
j_gene: TRBJ2-4
abundance: .
v_gene: TRBV20-1

CDR3aa: CAISEGYDTEAFF
j_gene: TRBJ1-1
abundance: .
v_gene: TRBV10-3

CDR3aa: CASLQSSGRNINEQFF
j_gene: TRBJ2-1
abundance: few
v_gene: TRBV10-2

CDR3aa: CASSLGGIYYF
j_gene: TRBJ2-1
abundance: few
v_gene: TRBV12-3/TRBV12-4

CDR3aa: CASRLTPGHSGNTIYF
j_gene: TRBJ1-3
abundance: few
v_gene: TRBV5-5

CDR3aa: CASSLGRGGEKLFF
j_gene: TRBJ1-4
abundance: .
v_gene: TRBV6-6

CDR3aa: CASSPPRRTGNTEAFF
j_gene: TRBJ1-1
abundance: few
v_gene: TRBV12-3/TRBV12-4

CDR3aa: CSVPGGSTDTQYF
j_gene: TRBJ2-3
abundance: few
v_gene: TRBV20-1

CDR3aa: CASSPRLVRRVGDTQYF
j_gene: TRBJ2-3
abundance: few
v_gene: TRBV5-5

CDR3aa: CATSRDAGEEEAFF
j_gene: TRBJ1-1
abundance: .
v_gene: TRBV15

CDR3aa: CASSLAVSGGYEFF
j_gene: TRBJ2-5
abundance: .
v_gene: TRBV7-2

CDR3aa: CASSLDGTPSTDTQYF
j_gene: TRBJ2-3
abundance: .
v_gene: TRBV5-1